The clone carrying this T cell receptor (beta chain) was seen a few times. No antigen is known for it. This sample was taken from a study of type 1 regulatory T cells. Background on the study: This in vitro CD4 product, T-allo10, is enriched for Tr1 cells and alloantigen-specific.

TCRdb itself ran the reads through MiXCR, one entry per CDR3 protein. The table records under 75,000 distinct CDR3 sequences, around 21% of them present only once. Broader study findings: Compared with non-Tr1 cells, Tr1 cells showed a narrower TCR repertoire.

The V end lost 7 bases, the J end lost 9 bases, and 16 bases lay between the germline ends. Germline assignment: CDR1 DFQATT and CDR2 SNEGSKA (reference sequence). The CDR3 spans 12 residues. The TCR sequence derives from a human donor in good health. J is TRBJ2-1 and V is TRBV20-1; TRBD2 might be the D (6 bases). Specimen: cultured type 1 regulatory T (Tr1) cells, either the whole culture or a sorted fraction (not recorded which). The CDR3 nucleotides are TGCAGTGTCGGGGGAAACGATAGTGAGCAGTTCTTC. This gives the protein CSVGGNDSEQFF.